Following are 25 T cell receptor beta chains from one sample sequenced in a study of vaccination effects on CD4 cells after COVID-19. Before sequencing, viral peptide pools were used by the ViraFEST assay to expand antigen-specific CD4+ T cells. Subsequent to a culture period of about ten days, CD4+ T cells were isolated. Each vaccine recipient was nucleocapsid antibody negative and had no prior SARS-CoV-2 infection. Assay: immunoSEQ multiplex PCR; the TCRdb copy retains only in-frame clones and omits some. The data contain tens of thousands of clones, approximately 70% of them singletons. Antigen specificity for these receptors is unknown. The sample was CD4+ T cells from PBMCs cultured with SARS-CoV-2 spike peptides, taken before COVID-19 vaccination. These receptors were taken from a human donor who received a COVID-19 vaccine.

At least ten counts were recorded for this clone. This chain links TRBV21-1 with TRBJ2-1; no check of the table's D call, TRBD1, against the DNA was made. TRBV21-1 is a pseudogene segment. The CDR3 runs to 13 residues. The CDR3 DNA follows: TGTGCCAGCAACCTTCTACAGGGGAATGAGCAGTTCTTC. Amino acids: CASNLLQGNEQFF.

The chain combines TRBV19 with TRBJ1-2, with D perhaps matching TRBD1 (6 bases). CDR3 size: 17 residues. Germline V CDR1 and CDR2: LNHDA, SQIVND (reference sequence). Deletions cut 11 bases from V and 0 bases from J, with 25 bases between. CDR3 protein: CASEAKGGLKANYGYTF. The CDR3 coding sequence is TGTGCCTCCGAAGCAAAAGGGGGGCTAAAGGCTAACTATGGCTACACCTTC. The variable domain in full, with the rest retrieved from reference TRBV19 and TRBJ1-2, is DGGITQSPKYLFRKEGQNVTLSCEQNLNHDAMYWYRQDPGQGLRLIYYSQIVNDFQKGDIAEGYSVSREKKESFPLTVTSAQKNPTAFYLCASEAKGGLKANYGYTFGSGTRLTVV.

The count of this clone is one. The chain carries TRBV21-1 and TRBJ1-1; the table gives TRBD1 as D, unverified against the DNA. TRBV21-1 is annotated as a pseudogene. There are 15 residues in the CDR3. CDR3 region: CASSKPDREYTEAFF. The CDR3 nucleotides read TGTGCCAGCAGCAAACCGGACAGGGAATACACTGAAGCTTTCTTT.

This clone was observed a single time. The genes are TRBV6-5 and TRBJ1-2, with 9 bases lining up with TRBD1. Germline-derived CDR1 and CDR2 are MNHEY and SVGAGI. V shed 5 bases, J shed 3 bases, and the junction held 7 bases outside the gene matches. There are 15 residues in the CDR3. In DNA form, the CDR3 reads TGTGCCAGCAGTCCAGGACAGGGGTGGGACTATGGCTACACCTTC. Its protein is CASSPGQGWDYGYTF.

The V and J genes are TRBV10-3 and TRBJ2-1, with D perhaps matching TRBD1 (5 bases). This CDR3 region has 17 residues. CDR1 and CDR2 from the germline V gene are ENHRY and SYGVKD. V was pared by 3 bases and J by 1 base, with 16 bases between. Here the CDR3 reads CAISDRVGRASYNEQFF. CDR3 nucleotide sequence: TGTGCCATCAGTGATCGCGTGGGGCGAGCATCCTACAATGAGCAGTTCTTC.

V and J are TRBV28 and TRBJ2-2, with TRBD2 matching over 8 bases. The V and J ends lost 6 bases and 7 bases, in that order; junction bases with no gene match: 1. The CDR3 loop spans 12 amino acids. CDR1 is MDHEN and CDR2 is SYDVKM in the germline V gene. As DNA, the CDR3 is TGTGCCAGCAGAACTAGCGGCGGGGAGCTGTTTTTT. Encoded protein: CASRTSGGELFF.

The V gene is TRBV29-1, the J gene TRBJ1-1; possible D gene TRBD1, 6 bases. CDR3 size: 12 residues. V lost 7 bases and J lost 1, with 10 bases in between. Germline lookup yields CDR1 SQVTM and CDR2 ANQGSEA. The CDR3 here is CSARQANTEAFF. CDR3 bases: TGCAGCGCCCGACAGGCGAACACTGAAGCTTTCTTT.

The chain combines TRBV7-8 with TRBJ1-4; possibly TRBD1 for D (5 bases). Germline CDR1 SGHVS, CDR2 FQNEAQ. The CDR3 is 18 amino acids. The V and J ends lost 4 bases and 8 bases respectively, with 26 bases between them. The CDR3 DNA follows: TGTGCCAGCAGCTCGCAAAGAGTCCCGGGGACTGGTCTCGAAAAACTGTTTTTT. It encodes CASSSQRVPGTGLEKLFF.

V is TRBV5-4 and J is TRBJ2-3; 11 positions agree with TRBD2. Trimming took 2 bases from V and 2 from J; bases not matched to a gene: 7. CDR1 and CDR2 from the germline V gene are SGHNT and YYREEE (reference sequence). There are 17 residues in the CDR3. The CDR3 DNA reads TGTGCCAGCAGCTTACTAGCGGGAGCCCCGGTCACAGATACGCAGTATTTT. Protein sequence: CASSLLAGAPVTDTQYF.

The gene calls are TRBV5-1 and TRBJ2-7; no clear D gene. The CDR3 is made up of 12 amino acids. The V gene lost 3 bases and the J gene lost 4 bases, with 8 bases spanning the gap. Germline V gives CDR1 SGHRS, CDR2 YFSETQ. The CDR3 DNA reads TGCGCCAGCAGCTCGAGAAATTACGAGCAGTACTTC. Protein sequence: CASSSRNYEQYF.

The V call is TRBV6-4, the J call TRBJ2-2; 8 positions agree with TRBD1. CDR3 length: 15 residues. CDR1 and CDR2 from the germline V gene are MRHNA and SNTAGT. V shed 6 bases and J 0 bases; nucleotides not matched to a gene: 3. CDR3 in amino acids: CASSPQGANTGELFF. CDR3 nucleotide sequence: TGTGCCAGCAGCCCACAGGGGGCGAACACCGGGGAGCTGTTTTTT.

V is TRBV28 and J is TRBJ2-5, with TRBD2 matching 11 bases. The V gene's germline CDR1 is MDHEN and CDR2 SYDVKM. V shed 5 bases, J shed 4 bases, and the junction held 6 bases outside the gene matches. This CDR3 is built from 15 residues. The CDR3: CASSKTSGRRETQYF. The DNA for the CDR3 is TGTGCCAGCAGTAAAACTAGCGGGAGAAGAGAGACCCAGTACTTC.

The rearrangement uses TRBV11-2 and TRBJ2-3; D call uncertain. This CDR3 has 13 residues. The ends were cut back, 4 bases at V and 3 bases at J, with 8 bases in the middle. CDR1 and CDR2 from the germline V gene are SGHAT and FQNNGV. Here the CDR3 DNA reads TGTGCCAGCAGCTCCCCAGCAACAGATACGCAGTATTTT. Translating it yields CASSSPATDTQYF.

The gene calls are TRBV6-2 or TRBV6-3 and TRBJ2-1, with D possibly TRBD1 on 6 matching bases. The CDR3 is 15 residues long. Germline V gene sequence: CDR1 MNHEY, CDR2 SVGEGT. The ends were cut back, 5 bases at V and 0 bases at J, with 11 bases in the middle. The CDR3 DNA follows: TGTGCCAGCAGTCCCAGAGGGGGCTCCTACAATGAGCAGTTCTTC. Its translation is CASSPRGGSYNEQFF.

The chain carries TRBV5-4 and TRBJ2-7; D call uncertain. The germline V and J ends were trimmed by 4 bases and 5 bases, with 22 bases remaining between them. Germline V gene sequence: CDR1 SGHNT, CDR2 YYREEE (reference sequence). CDR3 length equals 16 residues. Here the CDR3 reads CASSRSELASVHEQYF. CDR3 coding DNA: TGTGCCAGCAGCCGATCAGAATTAGCTTCGGTCCACGAGCAGTACTTC. The entire variable domain, with the rest obtained from reference TRBV5-4 and TRBJ2-7, is as follows: ETGVTQSPTHLIKTRGQQVTLRCSSQSGHNTVSWYQQALGQGPQFIFQYYREEENGRGNFPPRFSGLQFPNYSSELNVNALELDDSALYLCASSRSELASVHEQYFGPGTRLTVT.

J is TRBJ1-2 and V is TRBV4-1; possible D gene TRBD1, 5 bases. This CDR3 comprises 14 residues. V lost 1 base to trimming and J lost 4 bases, with 10 bases between them. Germline V gives CDR1 MGHRA, CDR2 YSYEKL. CDR3: CASSQGGVSYGYTF. As DNA, the CDR3 is TGCGCCAGCAGCCAAGGGGGGGTTTCCTATGGCTACACCTTC.

This chain links TRBV5-6 with TRBJ2-1; 9 nucleotides match TRBD2. V lost 1 base and J lost 6; bases outside the gene matches: 2. CDR1 and CDR2 from the germline V gene are SGHDT and YYEEEE. The CDR3 has 14 residues. The CDR3 sequence: CASSLPGLANEQFF. CDR3 bases: TGTGCCAGCAGCTTGCCGGGACTAGCCAATGAGCAGTTCTTC.

On this clone: Other DNA sequences in this specimen translate into the identical CDR3. This rearrangement joins TRBV5-1 to TRBJ2-5, with a weak D call TRBD2 (6 bases). Per the germline V gene, CDR1 is SGHRS and CDR2 is YFSETQ. The CDR3 contains 14 residues. V shed 4 bases and J shed 2 bases, with 12 bases lying between them. CDR3 sequence reads: CASSPGTSQETQYF. The CDR3 DNA sequence: TGCGCCAGCAGCCCGGGGACTTCTCAAGAGACCCAGTACTTC.

J is TRBJ2-2 and V is TRBV4-1; D remains ambiguous. This CDR3 is built from 15 residues. CDR1 and CDR2 (germline): MGHRA, YSYEKL. Between the trimmed V and J ends, which lost 1 base and 5 bases, there was a span of 11 bases. CDR3: CASSQAPVGTGELFF. As DNA, the CDR3 is TGCGCCAGCAGCCAAGCCCCTGTGGGGACCGGGGAGCTGTTTTTT.

The chain has TRBV7-2 and TRBJ1-1; tentative D call: TRBD1 (5 bases). Germline values: CDR1 SGHTA, CDR2 FQGNSA. V gave up 7 bases and J gave up 11 bases, with 14 bases separating them. This CDR3 is built from 11 residues. The CDR3: CASIKDKGAFF. CDR3 nucleotides: TGTGCCAGCATCAAGGACAAAGGGGCTTTCTTT.

This clone came up once. V and J are TRBV5-1 and TRBJ1-1; weak D call: TRBD1 (5 bases). V was cut by 4 bases and J by 1 base, with 14 bases left in between. This CDR3 is built from 15 residues. Germline V gene sequence: CDR1 SGHRS, CDR2 YFSETQ. CDR3 in amino acids: CASSPGGLKNTEAFF. As DNA, the CDR3 is TGCGCCAGCAGCCCGGGGGGACTTAAGAACACTGAAGCTTTCTTT.

The genes are TRBV28 and TRBJ2-7; 12 bases fit TRBD2. This CDR3 comprises 15 residues. Germline CDR1 and CDR2: MDHEN and SYDVKM. V shed 10 bases and J 4 bases; nucleotides not matched to a gene: 11. The CDR3 spells CATQRKTSGSYEQYF. The CDR3 DNA sequence: TGTGCCACACAGCGAAAGACTAGCGGGAGTTACGAGCAGTACTTC. Looking up the rest from reference TRBV28 and TRBJ2-7 gives the full variable domain: DVKVTQSSRYLVKRTGEKVFLECVQDMDHENMFWYRQDPGLGLRLIYFSYDVKMKEKGDIPEGYSVSREKKERFSLILESASTNQTSMYLCATQRKTSGSYEQYFGPGTRLTVT.

This rearrangement joins TRBV7-2 to TRBJ1-1; 7 bases are a match to TRBD1. Germline CDR1 SGHTA, CDR2 FQGNSA. V was pared by 8 bases and J by 7 bases, with 13 bases of the junction left unmatched. The CDR3 has 14 residues. The CDR3 loop reads CASLPRDRVGEAFF. The CDR3, as DNA: TGTGCCAGCCTTCCCCGAGACAGGGTGGGTGAAGCTTTCTTT.

This clone was found a few times. The chain links TRBV6-2 or TRBV6-3 to TRBJ1-1; D not resolved. V shed 0 bases and J shed 12 bases, with 17 bases lying between them. The germline V gene has CDR1 MNHEY and CDR2 SVGEGT. This CDR3 spans 14 amino acids. CDR3 region: CASSYSIGPSIPFF. CDR3 DNA sequence: TGTGCCAGCAGTTACTCGATAGGCCCGTCGATCCCTTTCTTT.

The rearrangement joins TRBV19 to TRBJ2-5, with 10 bases aligning to TRBD2. Germline-derived CDR1 and CDR2 are LNHDA and SQIVND (reference sequence). CDR3 length: 13 amino acids. Trimming removed 8 bases from V and 5 bases from J; junction bases left unmatched: 5. The CDR3: CASALAGIETQYF. The CDR3 region has the DNA TGTGCCAGTGCACTAGCGGGGATTGAGACCCAGTACTTC.